This TCR beta chain was found in a study of human T cells and chemical hapten exposure. Study-wide findings and caveats: Patch test scores rose with PT1 expanded TCR counts, a positive correlation.

This clonotype came up many times. Its matching antigen is unknown. The time point: patch test 2, 6 weeks after DPC sensitization. Treatment here: therapeutic diphenylcyclopropenone sensitization with weekly scalp DPC. The CDR3 loop spans 14 amino acids. V was clipped by 4 bases and J by 3 bases, with 12 bases between them. The V gene's germline CDR1 is KGHSH and CDR2 LQKENI. TCRdb reprocessed the RACE reads via MiXCR and lists one record per CDR3 protein. The sample lists about 42,000 distinct CDR3 sequences; 8% to 9.5% were seen once. This TCR derives from a woman between 35 and 50 years old with alopecia areata. Some clones in this sample may be carry-over from other donors' samples. The starting material was whole blood, obtained in connection with sensitization to the hapten diphenylcyclopropenone (DPC). The chain uses TRBV18 and TRBJ1-1, with no clear D. The CDR3 nucleotides read TGTGCCAGCTCACGAGACCAGAGATACACTGAAGCTTTCTTT. It is translated as CASSRDQRYTEAFF.